The rows below give T cell receptor beta chains drawn from one sample of a study of breast tumors, draining lymph nodes, adjacent tissues. TCRdb re-derived calls from the multiplex PCR reads in MiXCR, one entry per CDR3 protein. This table holds more than 20,000 distinct CDR3 sequences, about half found once. Sequenced input: breast tumor tissue. The source is a female donor with breast cancer. Some clones in this sample may be carry-over from other donors' samples. The CDR3 runs from the conserved cysteine through the conserved F or W. The D gene is left open where the match is weak. Some rows have no size entry. The others give once, few or many, or a class for an expanded clone.

CDR3 protein: CATSDPYNEQFF
CDR3 DNA: TGTGCCACCAGTGACCCCTACAATGAGCAGTTCTTC
D gene: NA
V gene: TRBV24-1
clone size: many
J gene: TRBJ2-1

CDR3 protein: CAISVGARDTQYF
CDR3 DNA: TGTGCCATCAGTGTAGGGGCTAGAGACACCCAGTACTTC
D gene: NA
V gene: TRBV10-3
clone size: once
J gene: TRBJ2-5

CDR3 protein: CASSVRLHTGNTGELFF
CDR3 DNA: TGTGCCAGCAGCGTACGACTCCACACAGGGAACACCGGGGAGCTGTTTTTT
D gene: NA
V gene: TRBV9
clone size: NA
J gene: TRBJ2-2

CDR3 protein: CASSQEWGAGENIQYF
CDR3 DNA: TGTGCCAGCAGCCAAGAGTGGGGGGCCGGCGAAAACATTCAGTACTTC
D gene: NA
V gene: TRBV4-2
clone size: many
J gene: TRBJ2-4

CDR3 protein: CASSEYTTGELFF
CDR3 DNA: TGTGCCAGCAGTGAATATACGACCGGGGAGCTGTTTTTT
D gene: NA
V gene: TRBV2
clone size: many
J gene: TRBJ2-2

CDR3 protein: CASGLVTAGTGSGYTF
CDR3 DNA: TGTGCTAGTGGTTTGGTCACCGCCGGGACAGGATCCGGCTACACCTTC
D gene: TRBD1
V gene: TRBV12-5
clone size: NA
J gene: TRBJ1-2

CDR3 protein: CASRGQGALDTQYF
CDR3 DNA: TGTGCCAGCAGAGGACAGGGGGCCCTAGATACGCAGTATTTT
D gene: TRBD1
V gene: TRBV25-1
clone size: medium-sized
J gene: TRBJ2-3

CDR3 protein: CASSPNGRGLSGANVLTF
CDR3 DNA: TGTGCCAGCAGCCCCAACGGGCGGGGGCTCTCTGGGGCCAACGTCCTGACTTTC
D gene: NA
V gene: TRBV9
clone size: medium-sized
J gene: TRBJ2-6

CDR3 protein: CASSSRARSDQPQHF
CDR3 DNA: TGTGCCAGCAGCTCTCGGGCTCGAAGCGATCAGCCCCAGCATTTT
D gene: NA
V gene: TRBV5-6
clone size: NA
J gene: TRBJ1-5

CDR3 protein: CASSDPRSPLHF
CDR3 DNA: TGCGCCAGCAGTGACCCGAGGTCACCCCTCCACTTT
D gene: NA
V gene: TRBV10-1
clone size: medium-sized
J gene: TRBJ1-6

CDR3 protein: CASSVGGETFLGQYF
CDR3 DNA: TGTGCCAGCAGCGTAGGGGGGGAAACGTTTCTGGGGCAGTACTTC
D gene: NA
V gene: TRBV9
clone size: NA
J gene: TRBJ2-7

CDR3 protein: CRSGHLNTEAFF
CDR3 DNA: TGCAGGTCGGGACACCTGAACACTGAAGCTTTCTTT
D gene: NA
V gene: TRBV20-1
clone size: NA
J gene: TRBJ1-1

CDR3 protein: CSARDPGTSVTDTQYF
CDR3 DNA: TGCAGTGCTAGAGATCCGGGGACTAGCGTGACAGATACGCAGTATTTT
D gene: TRBD2
V gene: TRBV20-1
clone size: NA
J gene: TRBJ2-3

CDR3 protein: CASRSSYNSPLHF
CDR3 DNA: TGTGCCAGCAGAAGCTCCTATAATTCACCCCTCCACTTT
D gene: NA
V gene: TRBV9
clone size: many
J gene: TRBJ1-6

CDR3 protein: CASSSAGTTGANEQFF
CDR3 DNA: TGTGCCAGCAGCTCGGCCGGGACTACTGGGGCCAATGAGCAGTTCTTC
D gene: TRBD2
V gene: TRBV7-3
clone size: many
J gene: TRBJ2-1

CDR3 protein: CASSESGYIQYF
CDR3 DNA: TGCGCCAGCAGTGAGTCCGGGTATATTCAGTACTTC
D gene: NA
V gene: TRBV10-2
clone size: many
J gene: TRBJ2-4

CDR3 protein: CSGEGGGYTDTQFF
CDR3 DNA: TGCAGTGGAGAAGGGGGAGGGTACACAGATACGCAGTTCTTC
D gene: NA
V gene: TRBV20-1
clone size: NA
J gene: TRBJ2-1

CDR3 protein: CASSENSGNTIYF
CDR3 DNA: TGTGCCAGCAGTGAAAACTCTGGAAACACCATATATTTT
D gene: NA
V gene: TRBV2
clone size: many
J gene: TRBJ1-3

CDR3 protein: CASSLELSEAYEQYF
CDR3 DNA: TGTGCCAGCAGCTTAGAACTCTCTGAAGCCTACGAGCAGTACTTC
D gene: NA
V gene: TRBV7-6
clone size: medium-sized
J gene: TRBJ2-7

CDR3 protein: CSARDLNEQFF
CDR3 DNA: TGCAGTGCTAGAGACCTCAATGAGCAGTTCTTC
D gene: NA
V gene: TRBV20-1
clone size: medium-sized
J gene: TRBJ2-1

CDR3 protein: CASSYSQPGMGHSPLHF
CDR3 DNA: TGTGCCAGCAGTTACTCCCAGCCCGGGATGGGCCATTCACCCCTCCACTTT
D gene: NA
V gene: TRBV6-5
clone size: few
J gene: TRBJ1-6

CDR3 protein: CASSYPSGPSGNSPLHF
CDR3 DNA: TGTGCCAGCAGTTATCCTTCCGGGCCCAGTGGGAACTCACCCCTCCACTTT
D gene: NA
V gene: TRBV6-6
clone size: NA
J gene: TRBJ1-6

CDR3 protein: CATSGSSGRINTGELFF
CDR3 DNA: TGTGCCACCAGTGGTTCTAGCGGGAGGATTAACACCGGGGAGCTGTTTTTT
D gene: TRBD2
V gene: TRBV24-1
clone size: NA
J gene: TRBJ2-2

CDR3 protein: CSASSQGLSYEQFF
CDR3 DNA: TGCAGCGCTAGTTCACAGGGCCTCTCCTACGAGCAGTTCTTC
D gene: NA
V gene: TRBV20-1
clone size: NA
J gene: TRBJ2-1

CDR3 protein: CASSLPVETQYF
CDR3 DNA: TGTGCCAGCAGTTTACCGGTGGAGACCCAGTACTTC
D gene: NA
V gene: TRBV28
clone size: many
J gene: TRBJ2-5

CDR3 protein: CASSLLRAPIAGELFF
CDR3 DNA: TGTGCCAGCAGTCTCCTAAGGGCCCCGATCGCCGGGGAGCTGTTTTTT
D gene: NA
V gene: TRBV27
clone size: many
J gene: TRBJ2-2

CDR3 protein: CASSQDKGTGDEQFF
CDR3 DNA: TGCGCCAGCAGCCAAGATAAGGGGACAGGGGATGAGCAGTTCTTC
D gene: TRBD1
V gene: TRBV4-1
clone size: many
J gene: TRBJ2-1

CDR3 protein: CASSMAGRGTLYEQYF
CDR3 DNA: TGTGCCAGCAGCATGGCGGGCAGGGGGACCTTGTACGAGCAGTACTTC
D gene: TRBD1
V gene: TRBV16
clone size: NA
J gene: TRBJ2-7

CDR3 protein: CASRPGHFDQETQYF
CDR3 DNA: TGTGCCAGCAGACCGGGACACTTCGACCAAGAGACCCAGTACTTC
D gene: NA
V gene: TRBV11-1
clone size: many
J gene: TRBJ2-5

CDR3 protein: CSARAGAGNYGYTF
CDR3 DNA: TGCAGTGCTAGAGCTGGTGCGGGGAACTATGGCTACACCTTC
D gene: NA
V gene: TRBV20-1
clone size: NA
J gene: TRBJ1-2

CDR3 protein: CASGQGYGYGYTF
CDR3 DNA: TGCGCCAGCGGACAGGGTTACGGCTATGGCTACACCTTC
D gene: TRBD1
V gene: TRBV5-1
clone size: large
J gene: TRBJ1-2

CDR3 protein: CSARSPTENSPLHF
CDR3 DNA: TGCAGTGCCCGCAGCCCCACGGAGAATTCACCCCTCCACTTT
D gene: NA
V gene: TRBV20-1
clone size: NA
J gene: TRBJ1-6

CDR3 protein: CASNTRDFYNEQFF
CDR3 DNA: TGTGCCAGCAACACCCGGGACTTTTACAATGAGCAGTTCTTC
D gene: NA
V gene: TRBV12-3/TRBV12-4
clone size: medium-sized
J gene: TRBJ2-1

CDR3 protein: CASSLDGTDNTGELFF
CDR3 DNA: TGCGCCAGCAGCTTGGACGGGACAGATAACACCGGGGAGCTGTTTTTT
D gene: TRBD1
V gene: TRBV5-1
clone size: NA
J gene: TRBJ2-2

CDR3 protein: CAISEGTGAGREQYF
CDR3 DNA: TGTGCCATCAGTGAGGGGACAGGGGCGGGTAGAGAGCAGTACTTC
D gene: TRBD1
V gene: TRBV10-3
clone size: once
J gene: TRBJ2-7

CDR3 protein: CATSAKGITSVDGYTF
CDR3 DNA: TGTGCCACCAGTGCAAAAGGGATCACATCAGTCGATGGCTACACCTTC
D gene: NA
V gene: TRBV24-1
clone size: NA
J gene: TRBJ1-2

CDR3 protein: CASSSTGGPWDEQYF
CDR3 DNA: TGTGCCAGCAGCTCCACGGGAGGGCCATGGGACGAGCAGTACTTC
D gene: TRBD2
V gene: TRBV7-9
clone size: medium-sized
J gene: TRBJ2-7

CDR3 protein: CASRRPGDYHEQYF
CDR3 DNA: TGTGCCAGCCGTCGGCCAGGGGATTATCACGAGCAGTACTTC
D gene: NA
V gene: TRBV28
clone size: many
J gene: TRBJ2-7

CDR3 protein: CASSIRPHGEAFF
CDR3 DNA: TGTGCCAGTAGTATAAGACCGCACGGCGAAGCTTTCTTT
D gene: NA
V gene: TRBV19
clone size: few
J gene: TRBJ1-1

CDR3 protein: CASSSRAGPTTTNEKLFF
CDR3 DNA: TGTGCCAGCAGCTCCCGGGCAGGGCCCACTACAACTAATGAAAAACTGTTTTTT
D gene: NA
V gene: TRBV5-6
clone size: NA
J gene: TRBJ1-4

CDR3 protein: CASSENTGELFF
CDR3 DNA: TGTGCCAGCAGCGAGAACACCGGGGAGCTGTTTTTT
D gene: NA
V gene: TRBV9
clone size: many
J gene: TRBJ2-2

CDR3 protein: CASSRTGLAGGPSQETQYF
CDR3 DNA: TGTGCCAGCAGCCGAACGGGACTAGCGGGAGGGCCGAGTCAGGAGACCCAGTACTTC
D gene: TRBD2
V gene: TRBV4-2
clone size: NA
J gene: TRBJ2-5

CDR3 protein: CAGSIEGLVGSDPYNGQFF
CDR3 DNA: TGTGCCGGCAGCATAGAGGGACTAGTGGGGTCGGACCCCTACAATGGGCAGTTCTTC
D gene: TRBD2
V gene: TRBV9
clone size: NA
J gene: TRBJ2-1

CDR3 protein: CATSREDRGRVHEQFF
CDR3 DNA: TGTGCCACCAGCAGAGAGGACAGGGGGCGAGTTCATGAGCAGTTCTTC
D gene: TRBD1
V gene: TRBV15
clone size: NA
J gene: TRBJ2-1

CDR3 protein: CASSLSEYTDTQYF
CDR3 DNA: TGTGCCAGCAGCCTTAGCGAATACACAGATACGCAGTATTTT
D gene: NA
V gene: TRBV5-5
clone size: few
J gene: TRBJ2-3

CDR3 protein: CASSYGTGDGYTF
CDR3 DNA: TGTGCCAGCAGTTACGGGACAGGGGATGGCTACACCTTC
D gene: TRBD1
V gene: TRBV19
clone size: NA
J gene: TRBJ1-2

CDR3 protein: CSARDRVSLPSYNEQFF
CDR3 DNA: TGCAGTGCTAGAGATCGAGTTAGCCTCCCCTCCTACAATGAGCAGTTCTTC
D gene: NA
V gene: TRBV20-1
clone size: NA
J gene: TRBJ2-1

CDR3 protein: CSAMTSGTGWAHTDTQYF
CDR3 DNA: TGCAGTGCCATGACTAGCGGGACCGGTTGGGCCCACACAGATACGCAGTATTTT
D gene: TRBD2
V gene: TRBV20-1
clone size: many
J gene: TRBJ2-3

CDR3 protein: CSVEDRTSPGGVTQYF
CDR3 DNA: TGCAGCGTTGAAGATCGGACTAGCCCAGGCGGAGTTACGCAGTATTTT
D gene: TRBD2
V gene: TRBV29-1
clone size: medium-sized
J gene: TRBJ2-3